The 12 T cell receptor beta chains reported below all come from one sample, sequenced in a study of blood T cell repertoires in COVID-19 (dated by TCRdb to about 2020). Preparation of the library involved the immunoSEQ multiplex PCR assay. TCRdb limited this immuneACCESS table to in-frame rearrangements with V and J called. A share of clones is missing; checked studies link under half to unresolved V genes, and the rest is unexplained. The sample table records under 300,000 clones; approximately 82% of these occur just once. About 5.7% of the sample lies in the top ten. The source material was peripheral blood. These receptors came from a man at least 80 years old with acute or convalescent COVID-19.

The V gene is TRBV15, the J gene TRBJ2-5; 9 positions agree with TRBD1. CDR3 size: 21 residues. The V segment lost 5 bases and the J segment 4 bases; nucleotides outside the gene matches: 26. The germline V gene has CDR1 LNHNV and CDR2 YYDKDF (reference sequence). In nucleotides, the CDR3 is TGTGCCACCAGCCACCACCGTCCAGGAAGGTCCGGGACAGGGTTTCGAGAGACCCAGTACTTC. Translating it yields CATSHHRPGRSGTGFRETQYF.

The rearrangement uses TRBV9 and TRBJ2-3, with D perhaps matching TRBD1 (7 bases). The V end lost 4 bases, the J end lost 3 bases, and 21 bases lay between the germline ends. The CDR3 length is 17 residues. Germline V gives CDR1 SGDLS, CDR2 YYNGEE. This CDR3 is CASSPHPTTGRTDTQYF. In DNA form, the CDR3 reads TGTGCCAGCAGCCCCCACCCGACGACAGGGAGGACAGATACGCAGTATTTT. The entire variable domain, with the rest obtained from reference TRBV9 and TRBJ2-3, is as follows: DSGVTQTPKHLITATGQRVTLRCSPRSGDLSVYWYQQSLDQGLQFLIQYYNGEERAKGNILERFSAQQFPDLHSELNLSSLELGDSALYFCASSPHPTTGRTDTQYFGPGTRLTVL.

The rearrangement joins TRBV27 to TRBJ2-7; maybe TRBD2 (5 bases). CDR3 size: 15 residues. Trimming shortened V by 5 bases and J by 0 bases, and 14 bases separated the two germline ends. CDR1 and CDR2 from the germline V gene are MNHEY and SMNVEV (reference sequence). CDR3 region: CASSLLSGNSYEQYF. In nucleotides, the CDR3 is TGTGCCAGCAGTCTCCTCAGCGGAAACTCCTACGAGCAGTACTTC.

On this clone itself: An end of the junction does not agree with germline; a read error may underlie this. The rearrangement links TRBV7-7 to TRBJ2-7; weak D call: TRBD1 (5 bases). CDR1 and CDR2 (germline): SSHAT, FNYEAQ (reference sequence). This CDR3 has 13 residues. The DNA for the CDR3 is TGTGCTAGCAGCTTATCTCAGGGTAACGAGCAGTACTTC. This encodes CASSLSQGNEQYF.

The rearrangement links TRBV18 to TRBJ2-2, with 11 bases aligning to TRBD2. The CDR3 runs to 17 residues. Trimming at V came to 3 bases and at J to 1 base, leaving 4 bases not matched to a gene. Germline V gene lookup returns CDR1 KGHSH and CDR2 LQKENI. The CDR3: CASSPYGLAGNTGELFF. For the CDR3, the DNA is TGTGCCAGCTCACCCTATGGACTAGCGGGGAACACCGGGGAGCTGTTTTTT.

This clone was detected a few times. J is TRBJ2-5 and V is TRBV28; D is unclear. CDR1 and CDR2 (germline): MDHEN, SYDVKM. Trimming took off 7 bases at V and 2 bases at J, with 20 bases between the two ends. The CDR3 extends over 16 amino acids. The CDR3 loop reads CASNKKVSRRQETQYF. CDR3 nucleotide sequence: TGTGCCAGCAACAAAAAGGTCTCGCGGCGACAAGAGACCCAGTACTTC.

This clone was found once. The chain recombines TRBV5-1 with TRBJ1-4; D unclear. This CDR3 region has 15 residues. Trimming cost V 0 bases and J 0 bases, with 6 bases left between them. Per the germline V gene, CDR1 is SGHRS and CDR2 is YFSETQ. This CDR3 is CASSLVGATNEKLFF. Written as DNA, the CDR3 is TGCGCCAGCAGCTTGGTCGGTGCAACTAATGAAAAACTGTTTTTT. The full variable domain, its missing parts supplied by reference TRBV5-1 and TRBJ1-4, is KAGVTQTPRYLIKTRGQQVTLSCSPISGHRSVSWYQQTPGQGLQFLFEYFSETQRNKGNFPGRFSGRQFSNSRSEMNVSTLELGDSALYLCASSLVGATNEKLFFGSGTQLSVL.

This chain joins TRBV27 and TRBJ1-2; 9 bases line up with TRBD1. CDR1 and CDR2 from the germline V gene are MNHEY and SMNVEV (reference sequence). The length of the CDR3 is 16 residues. The ends lost 7 bases at V and 5 bases at J; junction bases unmatched: 14. The CDR3 is CASTPLWDRESYGYTF. The CDR3 nucleotides read TGTGCCAGCACCCCGTTGTGGGACAGGGAGTCGTATGGCTACACCTTC.

The chain is built from TRBV2 and TRBJ1-1; D is undetermined. Trimming shortened V by 4 bases and J by 0 bases, and 9 bases separated the two germline ends. The length of the CDR3 is 14 residues. Germline loops: CDR1 SNHLY, CDR2 FYNNEI. The CDR3 DNA reads as TGTGCCAGCAGTGCTGTACACCTGAACACTGAAGCTTTCTTT. Translation gives CASSAVHLNTEAFF.

This clone was seen more than once but under ten times. This sequence joins TRBV7-9 and TRBJ2-1; 11 bases match TRBD1. CDR3 length: 15 residues. Per germline, CDR1 SEHNR and CDR2 FQNEAQ (reference sequence). Unmatched junction bases numbered 9, after V lost 5 bases and J lost 9 bases. The CDR3 loop reads CASSKDRGLGGEQFF. The CDR3 DNA reads TGTGCCAGCAGCAAGGACAGGGGGCTTGGAGGTGAGCAGTTCTTC.

This sequence joins TRBV28 and TRBJ1-6, with TRBD1 identical over 9 bases. This CDR3 region has 14 residues. The germline V gene has CDR1 MDHEN and CDR2 SYDVKM. V lost 6 bases and J lost 10; bases outside the gene matches: 7. As DNA, the CDR3 is TGTGCCAGCAGGAGGGGACAGGGCGGGTCACCCCTCCACTTT. This gives the protein CASRRGQGGSPLHF. The full variable domain, its missing parts supplied by reference TRBV28 and TRBJ1-6, is DVKVTQSSRYLVKRTGEKVFLECVQDMDHENMFWYRQDPGLGLRLIYFSYDVKMKEKGDIPEGYSVSREKKERFSLILESASTNQTSMYLCASRRGQGGSPLHFGNGTRLTVT.

The rearrangement uses TRBV6-2 or TRBV6-3 and TRBJ1-5, with TRBD1 matching over 8 bases. Germline CDR1 and CDR2: MNHEY and SVGEGT. Trimming cost V 6 bases and J 0 bases; bases outside gene matches: 13. The CDR3 extends over 18 amino acids. Here the CDR3 DNA reads TGTGCCAGCAGCTCCCGGACAGGGATGAATAGTAGCAATCAGCCCCAGCATTTT. Protein: CASSSRTGMNSSNQPQHF.